This TCR beta chain was retrieved from a study of blood T cell repertoires in COVID-19. Study-wide context: The samples span acute and convalescent COVID-19 from the United States, Italy and Spain. PBMCs, B-cell-depleted T cells, or T cells were the source of the cDNA or gDNA that made up the material.

Trimming removed 4 bases at V and 7 bases at J, with 10 bases between. CDR1 LNHDA and CDR2 SQIVND come from the germline V gene (reference sequence). CDR3 length equals 13 residues. The data were produced by immunoSEQ multiplex PCR, yet TCRdb's version contains in-frame clones alone and is incomplete. The sample records 250,000 to 350,000 clones, roughly 83% being singletons. The source of this sequence is a human donor with COVID-19, enrolled during active disease. The donor label of this sample is uncertain. The sequencing sample was made of peripheral blood. The chain carries TRBV19 and TRBJ1-4; D call uncertain. The CDR3 here is CASSKKEFEKLFF. In DNA, the CDR3 is TGTGCCAGTAGTAAGAAGGAGTTTGAAAAACTGTTTTTT.